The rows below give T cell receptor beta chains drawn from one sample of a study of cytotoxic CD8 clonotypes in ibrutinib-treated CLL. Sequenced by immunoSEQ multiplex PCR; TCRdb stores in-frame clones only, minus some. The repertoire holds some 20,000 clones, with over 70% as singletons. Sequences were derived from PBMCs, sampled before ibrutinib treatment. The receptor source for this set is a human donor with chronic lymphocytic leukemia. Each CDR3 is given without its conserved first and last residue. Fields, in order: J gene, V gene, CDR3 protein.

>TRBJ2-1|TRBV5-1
ASSFLAGGFGSYNEQF
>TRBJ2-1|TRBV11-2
ASSRRGFYNEQF
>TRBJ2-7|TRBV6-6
ASSYLRQGIKYEQY
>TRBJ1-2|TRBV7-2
ASSLVWGARGYT
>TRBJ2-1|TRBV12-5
ASGGDEQF
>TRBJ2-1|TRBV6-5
ASSYMGRNEQF
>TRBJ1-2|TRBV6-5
ASSTGGQNYGYT
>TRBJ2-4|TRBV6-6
ASSSPRGTKNIQY
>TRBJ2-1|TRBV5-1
ASSSSFNEQF
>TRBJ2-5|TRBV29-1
SVRPSETQY
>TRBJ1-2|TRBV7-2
ASSLMGVYGYT
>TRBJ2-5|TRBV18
ASSPLPGLGGTQY
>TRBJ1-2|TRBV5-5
ASSLVGQGLNYGYT
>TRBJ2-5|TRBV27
ASSHAAGGSPQETQY
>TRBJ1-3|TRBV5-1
ASSLDGPSSGNTIY
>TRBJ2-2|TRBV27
ASSLWDRGTGELF
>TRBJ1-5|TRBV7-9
ASSPADRSGGTQH
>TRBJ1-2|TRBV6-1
ASTLRGDGYT